This T cell receptor (beta chain) is drawn from a study of response to subunit inactivated influenza vaccine. A remark on this clonotype: What it binds is not known.

Study-level points and caveats: Every seasonal influenza vaccination brings in few new T cells, the authors suggested.

The V end lost 0 bases, the J end lost 8 bases, and 11 bases lay between the germline ends. Germline V gene lookup returns CDR1 SGHRS and CDR2 YFSETQ. The CDR3 totals 13 residues. TCRdb fed the RT-PCR reads into MiXCR, producing one record per CDR3 protein. The sample consists of 450,000 to 700,000 distinct CDR3 sequences, about 15% of them appearing once. The rearrangement uses TRBV5-1 and TRBJ1-2, with D possibly being TRBD1 (6 bases). The TCR originated in a man aged 45-65 years who received an inactivated influenza vaccine. Here the sequenced sample was PBMCs from blood, taken about 12 days after vaccination. The DNA for the CDR3 is TGCGCCAGCAGCTTGGACAGGGTCGACGGCTACACCTTC. It codes for CASSLDRVDGYTF.